Listed here are 12 T cell receptor beta chains from one sample, sequenced in a study of blood T cell repertoires in COVID-19. Libraries were prepared by immunoSEQ multiplex PCR; TCRdb keeps only in-frame clonotypes and omits some of them. This table holds roughly 170,000 clones, about nine tenths found once. The sequencing input was peripheral blood. The receptors originated from a man aged 65-85 years with active or convalescent COVID-19.

This sequence joins TRBV5-8 and TRBJ1-1, with D tentatively TRBD1 (6 bases). With 5 bases removed from V and 7 bases from J, the gap between germline ends came to 21 bases. Looked up from germline, CDR1 is SGHTS and CDR2 is YDEGEE. The CDR3 runs to 15 residues. The CDR3 nucleotides read TGTGCCAGCAGTTCTCGACAGGTCCGGAACGGTGAAGCTTTCTTT. Amino acid sequence: CASSSRQVRNGEAFF. Complete variable domain (other parts from reference TRBV5-8 and TRBJ1-1): EAGVTQSPTHLIKTRGQQATLRCSPISGHTSVYWYQQALGLGLQFLLWYDEGEERNRGNFPPRFSGRQFPNYSSELNVNALELEDSALYLCASSSRQVRNGEAFFGQGTRLTVV.

V gene TRBV18 combines with J gene TRBJ1-1, with D maybe TRBD1 (6 bases). The germline gives CDR1 KGHSH, CDR2 LQKENI. The CDR3 spans 15 residues. V was shortened by 3 bases and J by 1 base, with 12 bases between the two germline ends. The CDR3 region has the DNA TGTGCCAGCTCACCTGATCAGACAGGGAACACTGAAGCTTTCTTT. Its protein product is CASSPDQTGNTEAFF.

The V call is TRBV30, the J call TRBJ2-1, with a possible D match to TRBD1 (6 bases). Germline V gives CDR1 GTSNPN, CDR2 SVGIG (reference sequence). The CDR3 sequence is 13 residues long. V was cut by 4 bases and J by 3 bases, with 10 bases left in between. In DNA, the CDR3 is TGTGCCTGGACTGAACAGGGCTACAATGAGCAGTTCTTC. This encodes CAWTEQGYNEQFF.

The chain couples TRBV30 to TRBJ2-7; 11 bases line up with TRBD1. V dropped 3 bases and J dropped 5; count of bases not matched to a gene: 6. The CDR3 sequence is 14 residues long. The germline CDR1 and CDR2 sequences are GTSNPN and SVGIG (reference sequence). CDR3 in amino acids: CAWSWGTGGNEQYF. DNA of the CDR3: TGTGCCTGGAGCTGGGGGACAGGGGGTAACGAGCAGTACTTC.

The chain carries TRBV2 and TRBJ2-5, with 12 bases aligning to TRBD2. CDR3 size: 16 residues. Germline V CDR1 and CDR2: SNHLY, FYNNEI. V lost 3 bases to trimming and J lost 4 bases; unmatched junction nucleotides: 6. CDR3 DNA sequence: TGTGCCAGCAGTGAGACTAGCGGGAGACGAAGAGAGACCCAGTACTTC. Translating gives CASSETSGRRRETQYF.

This clone has only one observation. The genes are TRBV28 and TRBJ1-6, with TRBD1 as a possible D gene (5 bases). The ends were cut back, 6 bases at V and 8 bases at J, with 20 bases in the middle. The CDR3 runs to 16 residues. The germline V gene encodes CDR1 MDHEN and CDR2 SYDVKM. The CDR3 DNA follows: TGTGCCAGCAGCACCCATGGGGCGGCGGGGGATTCACCCCTCCACTTT. Its translation: CASSTHGAAGDSPLHF.

This clone was counted once. The chain couples TRBV15 to TRBJ2-4, with 14 bases that match TRBD2. Trimming at V came to 7 bases and at J to 5 bases, leaving 4 bases not matched to a gene. The V gene's germline CDR1 is LNHNV and CDR2 YYDKDF (reference sequence). The CDR3 contains 15 residues. CDR3 coding DNA: TGTGCCACCACCTCGACTAGCGGGGGGGAAAACATTCAGTACTTC. The encoded protein is CATTSTSGGENIQYF.

The rearrangement links TRBV3-1 (or the pseudogene TRBV3-2) to TRBJ2-1; D is possibly TRBD2 (5 bases). Germline loops: CDR1 LGHDT, CDR2 YNNKEL (reference sequence). The CDR3 has 13 residues. V shed 1 base and J shed 8 bases, with 9 bases lying between them. CDR3 in DNA: TGTGCCAGCAGCCAAGGGGAGATTTATGAGCAGTTCTTC. Translated, it gives CASSQGEIYEQFF.

This clone was found once. The gene calls are TRBV5-8 and TRBJ2-1; D is uncertain. Per germline, CDR1 SGHTS and CDR2 YDEGEE. CDR3 size: 13 residues. Trimming removed 4 bases from V and 7 bases from J, with 12 bases in between. Here the CDR3 DNA reads TGTGCCAGCAGCCGAACGACGGAGAATGAGCAGTTCTTC. Protein sequence: CASSRTTENEQFF.

This clone was seen only a few times. The chain is built from TRBV30 and TRBJ2-2; D is possibly TRBD1 (5 bases). There are 14 residues in the CDR3. Trimming left V 4 bases short and J 5 bases short, with 14 bases between. CDR1 and CDR2 from the germline V gene are GTSNPN and SVGIG (reference sequence). Here the CDR3 reads CAWNPRQITGELFF. DNA of the CDR3: TGTGCCTGGAACCCACGACAGATAACCGGGGAGCTGTTTTTT.

The chain couples TRBV11-2 to TRBJ1-1; D is unresolved. The CDR3 covers 12 residues. Trimming took off 5 bases at V and 8 bases at J, with 12 bases between the two ends. The germline V gene encodes CDR1 SGHAT and CDR2 FQNNGV. The CDR3: CASSQAGQEAFF. The CDR3 DNA reads as TGTGCCAGCAGCCAAGCGGGCCAGGAAGCTTTCTTT.

DNA of the CDR3: TGTGCCAGCAGCGTGGGACAGGGAGTAGCTTTCTTT. Its translation is CASSVGQGVAFF. This rearrangement joins TRBV7-2 to TRBJ1-1; 9 bases map to TRBD1. This CDR3 region has 12 residues. CDR1 is SGHTA and CDR2 is FQGNSA in the germline V gene. The V segment lost 5 bases and the J segment 10 bases; nucleotides outside the gene matches: 5.